Each of the 16 T cell receptor beta chains below was sequenced from the same sample in a study of control samples from healthy donors and cancer patients. Generated by immunoSEQ multiplex PCR, the TCRdb table keeps only in-frame clones and is missing some. The sample yields 150,000 to 200,000 clones, 90% seen once. Material: blood. The receptors derive from a woman between 45 and 65 years old in good health.

The chain couples TRBV27 to TRBJ2-3, with 8 bases identical to TRBD2. V gave up 5 bases and J gave up 5 bases; unmatched junction bases: 3. The germline V gene encodes CDR1 MNHEY and CDR2 SMNVEV (reference sequence). The CDR3 loop spans 13 amino acids. Here the CDR3 reads CASSKRGIDTQYF. CDR3 sequence (DNA): TGTGCCAGCAGTAAGCGGGGGATAGATACGCAGTATTTT.

This clone was detected only once. The chain links TRBV3-1 (or the pseudogene TRBV3-2) to TRBJ1-1, with D possibly matching TRBD1 (6 bases). This CDR3 has 14 amino acids. Trimming took 4 bases from V and 3 from J, leaving 12 bases between them. The V gene's germline CDR1 is LGHDT and CDR2 YNNKEL (reference sequence). Here the CDR3 DNA reads TGTGCCAGCAGCCGATTACAGGGTTACACTGAAGCTTTCTTT. Encoded protein: CASSRLQGYTEAFF.

The gene calls are TRBV18 and TRBJ2-3, with 10 bases fitting TRBD1. The V and J ends lost 1 base and 1 base, in that order; junction bases with no gene match: 11. Per the germline V gene, CDR1 is KGHSH and CDR2 is LQKENI. The CDR3 length is 19 residues. CDR3 bases: TGTGCCAGCTCACCACGACCACCCGCCGGGACAGGGGGCACAGATACGCAGTATTTT. Encoded protein: CASSPRPPAGTGGTDTQYF.

The chain is built from TRBV9 and TRBJ1-3; D call uncertain. Germline values: CDR1 SGDLS, CDR2 YYNGEE. The CDR3 is made up of 13 amino acids. Trimming left V 1 base short and J 2 bases short, with 4 bases between. The CDR3 is CASSVFPGNTIYF. CDR3 sequence (DNA): TGTGCCAGCAGCGTATTCCCTGGAAACACCATATATTTT.

The rearrangement joins TRBV3-1 (or the pseudogene TRBV3-2) to TRBJ1-1; a weak D match, TRBD1 (6 bases). The CDR3 spans 14 residues. Trimming removed 4 bases at V and 10 bases at J, with 19 bases between. Germline loops: CDR1 LGHDT, CDR2 YNNKEL (reference sequence). CDR3 region: CASSPTGTGSRAFF. The DNA of the CDR3 is TGTGCCAGCAGCCCGACGGGCACAGGGAGTCGAGCTTTCTTT.

The gene calls are TRBV5-1 and TRBJ2-3, with 7 bases fitting TRBD2. Trimming removed 4 bases from V and 1 base from J; junction bases left unmatched: 9. CDR3 length equals 16 residues. Germline-derived CDR1 and CDR2 are SGHRS and YFSETQ. As DNA, the CDR3 is TGCGCCAGCAGCCCTCAGGTGGGGGGGGGCACAGATACGCAGTATTTT. Translation: CASSPQVGGGTDTQYF.

The V and J genes are TRBV3-1 (or the pseudogene TRBV3-2) and TRBJ1-3; 8 nucleotides match TRBD1. V was pared by 2 bases and J by 4 bases, with 4 bases of the junction left unmatched. CDR3 length: 15 amino acids. CDR1 and CDR2 (germline): LGHDT, YNNKEL (reference sequence). This CDR3 reads CASSQQGARGNTIYF. DNA of the CDR3: TGTGCCAGCAGCCAACAGGGGGCGAGAGGAAACACCATATATTTT.

V and J are TRBV6-2 or TRBV6-3 and TRBJ2-7; 7 positions agree with TRBD1. In germline, CDR1 is MNHEY, CDR2 SVGEGT. This CDR3 spans 19 amino acids. J lost 2 bases, V lost 6 bases, and 22 bases had no gene match. The chain's CDR3 is CASRPIPGKTGSPTYEQYF. The CDR3 region has the DNA TGTGCCAGCAGACCTATTCCAGGAAAGACAGGGTCTCCCACCTACGAGCAGTACTTC.

Here the CDR3 DNA reads TGTGCCAGCAGCTTGGGAAAGACCCAGTACTTC. It encodes CASSLGKTQYF. The chain is built from TRBV5-6 and TRBJ2-5; D is undetermined. V was pared by 0 bases and J by 6 bases, with 3 bases between. CDR1 is SGHDT, CDR2 YYEEEE, per germline. This CDR3 has 11 residues.

Turning to this clone: Germline is not matched at one junction end, which may reflect a read error. In the same sample, other DNA sequences code for this CDR3. This sequence joins TRBV27 and TRBJ2-2, with 7 bases fitting TRBD2. This CDR3 has 15 residues. From germline, CDR1 is MNHEY and CDR2 SMNVEV (reference sequence). In DNA, the CDR3 is TGTGCCAGCAGTTTATCGGGACTAATCACCGGAGAGCTGTTTTTT. It codes for CASSLSGLITGELFF.

The chain links TRBV3-1 (or the pseudogene TRBV3-2) to TRBJ1-2; unclear D gene. Trimming left V 10 bases short and J 2 bases short, with 17 bases between. The CDR3 loop spans 14 amino acids. Germline V gene lookup returns CDR1 LGHDT and CDR2 YNNKEL (reference sequence). The CDR3 DNA follows: TGTGCCACTGTGGCCAGGCCCCCCAACTATGGCTACACCTTC. Its protein product is CATVARPPNYGYTF.

The chain uses TRBV30 and TRBJ2-2, with D perhaps assigned TRBD1 or TRBD2 (5 bases each). V was pared by 0 bases and J by 4 bases, with 9 bases between. The length of the CDR3 is 14 residues. Germline CDR1 is GTSNPN and CDR2 is SVGIG (reference sequence). The chain's CDR3 is CAWSVIGATGELFF. CDR3 DNA: TGTGCCTGGAGTGTAATCGGGGCCACCGGGGAGCTGTTTTTT.

The chain recombines TRBV19 with TRBJ2-7; D uncertain. The CDR3 is 14 residues long. V lost 5 bases and J lost 2, with 13 bases in between. Germline lookup yields CDR1 LNHDA and CDR2 SQIVND (reference sequence). CDR3 loop: CASSGVAPAYEQYF. The CDR3 DNA sequence: TGTGCCAGTAGTGGGGTTGCCCCTGCCTACGAGCAGTACTTC.

For this clone: Within the sample, other DNA sequences also encode this same CDR3. The rearrangement links TRBV7-3 to TRBJ2-2, with 7 bases fitting TRBD1. V shed 6 bases, J shed 1 base, and the junction held 5 bases outside the gene matches. This CDR3 spans 15 amino acids. Germline loops: CDR1 SGHTA, CDR2 FQGTGA. CDR3 in amino acids: CASSLDRVNTGELFF. In DNA, the CDR3 is TGTGCCAGCAGTCTAGACAGGGTGAACACCGGGGAGCTGTTTTTT.

The chain recombines TRBV4-3 with TRBJ2-7; no reliable D call. CDR1 is LGHNA, CDR2 YSLEER, per germline. The CDR3 length is 14 residues. V dropped 1 base and J dropped 0 bases, with 7 bases sitting between them. CDR3 sequence reads: CASSQGPSSYEQYF. The CDR3 DNA is TGCGCCAGCAGCCAAGGGCCTTCCTCCTACGAGCAGTACTTC.

The chain uses TRBV15 and TRBJ1-3, with D hard to call. The CDR3 is 13 residues long. The V gene lost 0 bases and the J gene lost 9 bases, with 9 bases spanning the gap. CDR1 is LNHNV and CDR2 is YYDKDF in the germline V gene (reference sequence). Here the CDR3 DNA reads TGTGCCACCAGCAGAGAGAACCCTCGCACCATATATTTT. Protein: CATSRENPRTIYF.